Below, 32 T cell receptor beta chains from the same sample are listed, as sequenced in a study of blood T cell repertoires in COVID-19. Produced via immunoSEQ multiplex PCR; TCRdb's table is partial and in-frame only. The sample includes roughly 180,000 clones, roughly 82% of them seen just once. Sequencing was done on a sample of PBMCs or T cells enriched from blood (not recorded which). Receptor source: a woman aged 30 to 39 who had recovered from COVID-19.

Written as DNA, the CDR3 is TGTGCCAGCAGCATGGTGGAGTACGAGCAGTACTTC. Its translation is CASSMVEYEQYF. The chain has TRBV28 and TRBJ2-7; D remains ambiguous. Germline V lookup: CDR1 MDHEN, CDR2 SYDVKM. CDR3 length equals 12 residues. With 6 bases removed from V and 4 bases from J, the gap between germline ends came to 10 bases.

V and J are TRBV7-9 and TRBJ2-1; 9 nucleotides align to TRBD2. Germline V gene data show CDR1 as SEHNR and CDR2 as FQNEAQ (reference sequence). V lost 2 bases and J lost 7; bases outside the gene matches: 6. The CDR3 totals 15 residues. CDR3 loop: CASSLSSGSMNEQFF. In nucleotides, the CDR3 is TGTGCCAGCAGCTTAAGTAGCGGGAGTATGAATGAGCAGTTCTTC.

This clone came up once. The V call is TRBV7-9, the J call TRBJ2-7, with D possibly matching TRBD1 (5 bases). CDR1 and CDR2 from the germline V gene are SEHNR and FQNEAQ (reference sequence). The V end lost 4 bases, the J end lost 3 bases, and 13 bases lay between the germline ends. The CDR3 is made up of 14 amino acids. CDR3 residues: CASSSDTPGYEQYF. The CDR3, as DNA: TGTGCCAGCAGCTCGGACACCCCGGGCTACGAGCAGTACTTC.

This chain connects TRBV5-1 to TRBJ2-5; D uncertain. The CDR3 is made up of 16 amino acids. The V and J ends lost 4 bases and 2 bases respectively, with 18 bases between them. Germline V gives CDR1 SGHRS, CDR2 YFSETQ. CDR3 sequence: CASSPTGPPRQETQYF. In nucleotides, the CDR3 is TGCGCCAGCAGCCCCACGGGTCCTCCCCGGCAAGAGACCCAGTACTTC.

The chain couples TRBV27 to TRBJ2-5, with TRBD1 as a possible D gene (5 bases). V gave up 3 bases and J gave up 1 base, with 9 bases separating them. CDR3 size: 14 residues. Per germline, CDR1 MNHEY and CDR2 SMNVEV (reference sequence). The CDR3 bases are TGTGCCAGCAGTTTGTCGACAGCCCAAGAGACCCAGTACTTC. This codes for CASSLSTAQETQYF.

The sample holds a few counts of this clone. V gene TRBV4-1 combines with J gene TRBJ2-7, with TRBD1 identical over 9 bases. V trimming: 0 bases; J trimming: 5 bases; junction bases outside the gene matches: 5. CDR1 and CDR2 (germline): MGHRA, YSYEKL. The CDR3 is 15 amino acids. The CDR3 region is CASSQEGTGRNEQYF. DNA for the CDR3: TGCGCCAGCAGCCAAGAGGGGACAGGGAGGAACGAGCAGTACTTC.

The chain has TRBV19 and TRBJ1-5, with TRBD1 identical over 12 bases. CDR1 is LNHDA and CDR2 is SQIVND in the germline V gene (reference sequence). This CDR3 region has 17 residues. J was trimmed by 3 bases and V by 8 bases; bases with no gene match: 11. DNA of the CDR3: TGTGCCAGTTTAGCCGGGACAGGGGGCCGTGTCAATCAGCCCCAGCATTTT. This gives the protein CASLAGTGGRVNQPQHF.

The genes are TRBV19 and TRBJ2-1, with a possible D match to TRBD2 (6 bases). This CDR3 comprises 19 residues. Germline CDR1 and CDR2: LNHDA and SQIVND (reference sequence). Trimming stripped 3 bases from V and 0 bases from J, with 21 bases between. CDR3 sequence reads: CASSMVGVRGRSSYNEQFF. Written as DNA, the CDR3 is TGTGCCAGTAGTATGGTGGGGGTGCGGGGTAGAAGCTCCTACAATGAGCAGTTCTTC.

The chain couples TRBV5-5 to TRBJ2-1; weak D call: TRBD1 (5 bases). V gave up 0 bases and J gave up 8 bases, with 9 bases separating them. The germline CDR1 and CDR2 sequences are SGHKS and YYEKEE (reference sequence). The CDR3 length is 13 residues. The CDR3 coding sequence is TGTGCCAGCAGCTTGGGGGGCGTGGATGAGCAGTTCTTC. Translated: CASSLGGVDEQFF. The full variable domain, its missing parts supplied by reference TRBV5-5 and TRBJ2-1, is DAGVTQSPTHLIKTRGQQVTLRCSPISGHKSVSWYQQVLGQGPQFIFQYYEKEERGRGNFPDRFSARQFPNYSSELNVNALLLGDSALYLCASSLGGVDEQFFGPGTRLTVL.

The rearrangement uses TRBV6-1 and TRBJ2-7, with TRBD1 identical over 8 bases. After removal of 0 bases from V and 0 bases from J, the junction contained 1 base not matched to a gene. The germline CDR1 and CDR2 sequences are MNHNS and SASEGT. The CDR3 is made up of 15 amino acids. CDR3 loop: CASSEATGGSYEQYF. The CDR3 DNA reads as TGTGCCAGCAGTGAAGCAACAGGGGGCTCCTACGAGCAGTACTTC.

This clone has only one observation. The chain is built from TRBV5-1 and TRBJ2-4; TRBD2 aligns across 9 bases. Germline CDR1 and CDR2: SGHRS and YFSETQ. The V segment lost 3 bases and the J segment 8 bases; nucleotides outside the gene matches: 9. This CDR3 has 15 amino acids. The CDR3 DNA follows: TGCGCCAGCAGCTCCATAGCGGGAGTTTCAGACATTCAGTACTTC. Protein sequence: CASSSIAGVSDIQYF.

The chain joins TRBV11-3 to TRBJ2-1, with D possibly TRBD2 on 5 matching bases. Germline lookup yields CDR1 SGHNT and CDR2 YENEEA. CDR3 size: 15 residues. Trimming removed 1 base from V and 9 bases from J, with 16 bases in between. CDR3 region: CASSLGWTGNGEQFF. The CDR3, as DNA: TGTGCCAGCAGCTTAGGATGGACGGGGAACGGTGAGCAGTTCTTC.

Of note for this clone: Its ends do not fully match the called genes, so a read error is possible. The chain recombines TRBV7-7 with TRBJ2-5; 9 nucleotides match TRBD2. Germline V gene data show CDR1 as SSHAT and CDR2 as FNYEAQ (reference sequence). CDR3 length equals 15 residues. In nucleotides, the CDR3 is TGTGCTAGCAGCTTAGAGACTAGCGGTAAAGAGACCCAGTACTTC. Amino acid sequence: CASSLETSGKETQYF.

The rearrangement uses TRBV30 and TRBJ1-6; TRBD1 aligns across 8 bases. The ends lost 1 base at V and 3 bases at J; junction bases unmatched: 14. The CDR3 consists of 19 residues. Germline-derived CDR1 and CDR2 are GTSNPN and SVGIG (reference sequence). The CDR3 loop is CAWSESTGAPGVYNSPLHF. The CDR3 nucleotides are TGTGCCTGGAGTGAATCGACAGGGGCCCCAGGGGTCTATAATTCACCCCTCCACTTT.

The chain is built from TRBV28 and TRBJ1-2, with 12 bases fitting TRBD1. Germline assignment: CDR1 MDHEN and CDR2 SYDVKM. CDR3 length: 16 residues. V was pared by 5 bases and J by 8 bases, with 12 bases of the junction left unmatched. CDR3 sequence: CASSPNRDRGRRGYTF. CDR3 sequence (DNA): TGTGCCAGCAGTCCAAACCGGGACAGGGGGCGACGAGGCTACACCTTC.

CDR3 amino acids: CASSLWDKYNEQFF. CDR3 DNA: TGTGCCAGCAGCTTATGGGACAAATACAATGAGCAGTTCTTC. This chain connects TRBV7-2 to TRBJ2-1; D might be TRBD1 (6 bases). From germline, CDR1 is SGHTA and CDR2 FQGNSA. The CDR3 is 14 residues long. V was cut by 2 bases and J by 4 bases, with 9 bases left in between.

V is TRBV7-9 and J is TRBJ1-2, with 11 bases aligning to TRBD1. The germline gives CDR1 SEHNR, CDR2 FQNEAQ (reference sequence). The CDR3 extends over 18 amino acids. After removal of 1 base from V and 0 bases from J, the junction contained 7 bases not matched to a gene. CDR3 sequence (DNA): TGTGCCAGCAGCTTAGAGGGACAGGGGGTTAGAGCTAACTATGGCTACACCTTC. Protein product: CASSLEGQGVRANYGYTF.

This chain links TRBV6-6 with TRBJ2-6, with D tentatively TRBD1 (5 bases). The CDR3 totals 16 residues. Deletions cut 5 bases from V and 0 bases from J, with 11 bases between. From germline, CDR1 is MNHNY and CDR2 SVGAGI (reference sequence). CDR3 loop: CASSRTGFSGANVLTF. CDR3 bases: TGTGCCAGCAGTCGAACAGGCTTCTCTGGGGCCAACGTCCTGACTTTC.

The genes are TRBV3-1 (or the pseudogene TRBV3-2) and TRBJ2-1, with 10 bases fitting TRBD2. The V segment lost 3 bases and the J segment 6 bases; nucleotides outside the gene matches: 5. The CDR3 sequence is 15 residues long. Germline assignment: CDR1 LGHDT and CDR2 YNNKEL (reference sequence). The CDR3 nucleotides are TGTGCCAGCAGCCACAGCGGGAGGGGTGGCAATGAGCAGTTCTTC. It yields the protein CASSHSGRGGNEQFF.

The V and J genes are TRBV5-1 and TRBJ2-7; 8 nucleotides align to TRBD2. The CDR3 loop spans 15 amino acids. With V trimmed by 4 bases and J by 0 bases, 6 bases remained unmatched. In germline, CDR1 is SGHRS, CDR2 YFSETQ. In DNA form, the CDR3 reads TGCGCCAGCAGCCGCTTTAGCGGGAACTCCTACGAGCAGTACTTC. It yields the protein CASSRFSGNSYEQYF.

This chain uses TRBV11-2 with TRBJ2-7; D gene uncertain. Germline CDR1 and CDR2: SGHAT and FQNNGV. Trimming shortened V by 7 bases and J by 3 bases, and 16 bases separated the two germline ends. The CDR3 extends over 14 amino acids. The CDR3: CASTPSLDFYEQYF. The CDR3 region has the DNA TGTGCCAGCACCCCGAGCCTAGACTTCTACGAGCAGTACTTC. Full variable domain (missing parts from reference TRBV11-2 and TRBJ2-7): EAGVAQSPRYKIIEKRQSVAFWCNPISGHATLYWYQQILGQGPKLLIQFQNNGVVDDSQLPKDRFSAERLKGVDSTLKIQPAKLEDSAVYLCASTPSLDFYEQYFGPGTRLTVT.

J is TRBJ2-1 and V is TRBV2; a weak D match, TRBD2 (5 bases). CDR1 is SNHLY, CDR2 FYNNEI, per germline. The CDR3 is 16 residues long. V was clipped by 4 bases and J by 0 bases, with 13 bases between them. Here the CDR3 reads CASSVEGRGSYNEQFF. The CDR3 DNA sequence: TGTGCCAGCAGTGTCGAGGGTCGGGGCTCCTACAATGAGCAGTTCTTC.

The rearrangement joins TRBV27 to TRBJ1-1, with D tentatively TRBD1 (6 bases). CDR1 and CDR2 from the germline V gene are MNHEY and SMNVEV (reference sequence). This CDR3 has 16 residues. Trimming left V 5 bases short and J 4 bases short, with 20 bases between. DNA of the CDR3: TGTGCCAGCAGTCTACAGGGACCCGCCTCGAGCACTGAAGCTTTCTTT. Translation: CASSLQGPASSTEAFF.

The rearrangement links TRBV20-1 to TRBJ2-7, with no clear D. Deletions cut 2 bases from V and 6 bases from J, with 8 bases between. CDR3 length: 11 residues. Germline loops: CDR1 DFQATT, CDR2 SNEGSKA (reference sequence). DNA of the CDR3: TGCAGTGCTAGATCGTATCCCGAGCAGTACTTC. Protein: CSARSYPEQYF.

This chain uses TRBV21-1 with TRBJ1-4. TRBV21-1 is designated a pseudogene. CDR3 length: 17 amino acids. The CDR3 bases are TGTGCCAGCAGCGAATCCTTCCGGGAAACAACTAATGAAAAACTGTTTTTT. Its protein product is CASSESFRETTNEKLFF.

This clone showed up just once. Other DNA sequences in this specimen translate into the identical CDR3. The chain couples TRBV6-5 to TRBJ2-5; 8 bases are shared with TRBD2. Trimming cost V 0 bases and J 2 bases; bases outside gene matches: 2. Germline V gene data show CDR1 as MNHEY and CDR2 as SVGAGI. The CDR3 spans 15 residues. Written as DNA, the CDR3 is TGTGCCAGCAGTTACTCCACTAGCGGACAAGAGACCCAGTACTTC. Its protein is CASSYSTSGQETQYF.

This clone was counted a single time. The chain links TRBV7-9 to TRBJ2-3; 7 bases align to TRBD2. The CDR3 is 15 amino acids. CDR1 is SEHNR, CDR2 FQNEAQ, per germline (reference sequence). Trimming at V came to 1 base and at J to 1 base, leaving 2 bases not matched to a gene. The CDR3 sequence is CASSLVAGGTDTQYF. CDR3 in DNA: TGTGCCAGCAGCTTAGTGGCGGGAGGCACAGATACGCAGTATTTT.

A word on this clone: Distinct nucleotide sequences in the sample also encode this CDR3. The gene calls are TRBV28 and TRBJ2-3, with a weak D call TRBD2 (5 bases). Trimming removed 3 bases from V and 1 base from J, with 14 bases in between. Germline values: CDR1 MDHEN, CDR2 SYDVKM. The CDR3 contains 16 residues. The DNA for the CDR3 is TGTGCCAGCAGTTTCCTAGGAGGTCGAGGCACAGATACGCAGTATTTT. Translation gives CASSFLGGRGTDTQYF. Full variable domain (outside the CDR3, taken from reference TRBV28 and TRBJ2-3): DVKVTQSSRYLVKRTGEKVFLECVQDMDHENMFWYRQDPGLGLRLIYFSYDVKMKEKGDIPEGYSVSREKKERFSLILESASTNQTSMYLCASSFLGGRGTDTQYFGPGTRLTVL.

The chain carries TRBV11-2 and TRBJ2-1, with a weak D call TRBD2 (5 bases). CDR1 and CDR2 from the germline V gene are SGHAT and FQNNGV. The CDR3 sequence is 17 residues long. V was clipped by 0 bases and J by 6 bases, with 18 bases between them. The CDR3 loop is CASSLDLSGVMSNEQFF. CDR3 nucleotides: TGTGCCAGCAGCTTAGACCTAAGCGGAGTGATGTCCAATGAGCAGTTCTTC.

This chain links TRBV10-3 with TRBJ1-3; D gene unclear. Germline CDR1 and CDR2: ENHRY and SYGVKD. V shed 7 bases and J shed 0 bases, with 10 bases lying between them. The CDR3 length is 14 residues. CDR3 DNA: TGTGCCATCAACGGAGAGAACTCTGGAAACACCATATATTTT. It codes for CAINGENSGNTIYF.

This clone was recorded a few times. The chain has TRBV5-1 and TRBJ2-2; TRBD2 is a possible D gene (5 bases). Trimming took 5 bases from V and 1 from J, leaving 9 bases between them. This CDR3 region has 14 residues. Germline loops: CDR1 SGHRS, CDR2 YFSETQ. CDR3 in amino acids: CASRPGGNTGELFF. The CDR3 DNA is TGCGCCAGCAGGCCTGGAGGGAACACCGGGGAGCTGTTTTTT.

The chain joins TRBV9 to TRBJ1-2; D remains unclear. The CDR3 runs 14 residues. Germline CDR1 is SGDLS and CDR2 is YYNGEE. The germline V and J ends were trimmed by 0 bases and 2 bases, with 8 bases remaining between them. CDR3 DNA: TGTGCCAGCAGCGTAGGAGGGTTCAACTATGGCTACACCTTC. It is translated as CASSVGGFNYGYTF.